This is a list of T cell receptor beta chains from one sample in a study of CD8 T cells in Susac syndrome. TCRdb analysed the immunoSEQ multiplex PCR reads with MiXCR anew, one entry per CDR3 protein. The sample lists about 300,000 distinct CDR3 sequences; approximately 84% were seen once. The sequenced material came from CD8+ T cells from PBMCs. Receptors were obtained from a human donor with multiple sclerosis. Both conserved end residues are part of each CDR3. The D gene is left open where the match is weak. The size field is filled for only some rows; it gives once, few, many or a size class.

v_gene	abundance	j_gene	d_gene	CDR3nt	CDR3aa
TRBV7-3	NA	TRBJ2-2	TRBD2	TGTGCCAGCAGCTATTTAGCGGGAGCCGGGGAGCTGTTTTTT	CASSYLAGAGELFF
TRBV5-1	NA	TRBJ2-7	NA	TGCGCCAGCAGCTTGGGTGTCGGGGCCTCCTACGAGCAGTACTTC	CASSLGVGASYEQYF
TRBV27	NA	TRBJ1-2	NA	TGTGCCAGCAGTGGGGCACGTGGAACTAACTATGGCTACACCTTC	CASSGARGTNYGYTF
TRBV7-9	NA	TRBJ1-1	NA	TGTGCCAGCAGCCTACCTGAGACCGGAGCTTTCTTT	CASSLPETGAFF
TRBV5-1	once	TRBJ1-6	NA	TGCGCCAGCAGCATTCGACCGGTCTCCTATAATTCACCCCTCCACTTT	CASSIRPVSYNSPLHF
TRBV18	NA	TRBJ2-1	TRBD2	TGTGCCAGCGCTACCGGGACTAGCGACTACAATGAGCAGTTCTTC	CASATGTSDYNEQFF
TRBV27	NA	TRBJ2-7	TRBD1	TGTGCCAGCAGCCCTCTGACGGGACAGGGGGCCTCCTACGAGCAGTACTTC	CASSPLTGQGASYEQYF
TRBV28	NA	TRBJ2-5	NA	TGTGCCAGCAGTTTACCTATCACCGACAGTGAACAGACCCAGTACTTC	CASSLPITDSEQTQYF
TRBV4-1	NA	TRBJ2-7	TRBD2	TGCGCCAGCAGCCTCCGACCGGGGGGGCTAGCGGGAGACGAGCAGTACTTC	CASSLRPGGLAGDEQYF
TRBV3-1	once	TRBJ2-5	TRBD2	TGTGCCAGCACCCCAGGGACTAGCGGGAGGGCCGGGACCCAGTACTTC	CASTPGTSGRAGTQYF
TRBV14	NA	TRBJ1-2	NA	TGTGCCAGCTATGATGGCTACACCTTC	CASYDGYTF
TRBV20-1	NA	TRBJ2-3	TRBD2	TGCAGTGCTAGGCCTTTTAGACTAGCGGGAGACCGTTGGGATACGCAGTATTTT	CSARPFRLAGDRWDTQYF
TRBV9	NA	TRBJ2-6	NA	TGTGCCAGCACTGCCCTCGGTGGGGCCAACGTCCTGACTTTC	CASTALGGANVLTF
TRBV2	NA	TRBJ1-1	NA	TGTGCCAGCAGTGAGTCAGGAAATTTGAACACTGAAGCTTTCTTT	CASSESGNLNTEAFF
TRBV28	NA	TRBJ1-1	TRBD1	TGTGCCAGCAGTTTCGAACAGGGGGGAATTCTGAACACTGAAGCTTTCTTT	CASSFEQGGILNTEAFF
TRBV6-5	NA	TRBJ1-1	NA	TGTGCCAGCAGTTACTATCCGACGAACACTGAAGCTTTCTTT	CASSYYPTNTEAFF
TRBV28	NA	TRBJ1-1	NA	TGTGCCAGCAGTCCCGACGAAACTGAAGCTTTCTTT	CASSPDETEAFF
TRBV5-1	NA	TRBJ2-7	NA	TGCGCCAGCAGCTTAGGAGGAGGAGGCTACGAGCAGTACTTC	CASSLGGGGYEQYF
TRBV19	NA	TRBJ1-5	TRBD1	TGTGCCAGTATTGGTTCCCACCGAGGGACAGAGAGCAATCAGCCCCAGCATTTT	CASIGSHRGTESNQPQHF
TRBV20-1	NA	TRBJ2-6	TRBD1	TGCAGTGCTAGAGATAACAGGGGGCGATGGGGGGCCAACGTCCTGACTTTC	CSARDNRGRWGANVLTF
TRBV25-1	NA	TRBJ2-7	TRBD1	TGTGCCAGCAGTAAACAGGGGCCCTACGAGCAGTACTTC	CASSKQGPYEQYF
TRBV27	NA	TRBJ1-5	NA	TGTGCCAGCAGTTTGGGTTCAGGATATAGCAATCAGCCCCAGCATTTT	CASSLGSGYSNQPQHF